This entry describes one T cell receptor beta chain. Antigen unknown. This sample was taken from a study of cytomegalovirus exposure and HLA in healthy donors. Whole-study findings and limits: Across donors, sequencing depth was assumed by presence/absence analyses to be roughly uniform. Later genetic work tied a missense DCLRE1C variant to beta-chain V and J trimming. Reportedly, HLA-A and HLA-B alleles of most subjects were accurately predicted from TCR beta. Fewer than 20,000 TCR beta sequences were associated with HLA alleles at 0.05 false discovery rate in a later analysis.

The PCR used 60 Vbeta and 13 Jbeta primers. Here immunoSEQ multiplex PCR was the method, and the copy in TCRdb shows in-frame clones only, minus some. The data contain 250,000 to 350,000 clones, 86% of them singletons. The CDR3 covers 14 residues. Germline-derived CDR1 and CDR2 are LGHNA and YSLEER. With V trimmed by 1 base and J by 6 bases, 6 bases remained unmatched. The sequence derives from a man aged 40-55 years in good health and CMV-seropositive. The source material was PBMCs. The chain carries TRBV4-3 and TRBJ2-7; 7 bases align to TRBD1. The CDR3 loop reads CASSQAGTDSEQYF. The CDR3 DNA is TGCGCCAGCAGCCAAGCCGGGACAGACTCCGAGCAGTACTTC.